This T cell receptor (beta chain) was identified during a study of blood T cell repertoires in COVID-19. About the research overall: Acute and convalescent COVID-19 samples came from the United States, Italy and Spain.

The method was immunoSEQ multiplex PCR; TCRdb's version includes in-frame clones alone and lacks a portion of them. Of around 170,000 clones in the sample, approximately 74% were seen once. With 5 bases removed from V and 2 bases from J, the gap between germline ends came to 15 bases. Looked up from germline, CDR1 is MNHEY and CDR2 is SMNVEV (reference sequence). The CDR3 has 15 residues. This clone came up once. Sequenced input: peripheral blood. The chain recombines TRBV27 with TRBJ2-5; D is unclear. The clonotype originates from a woman over 75 with acute or convalescent COVID-19. CDR3 in amino acids: CASSRSPPPQETQYF. The CDR3 nucleotides read TGTGCCAGCAGTCGCAGTCCCCCCCCACAAGAGACCCAGTACTTC.